Each of the 19 T cell receptor beta chains below was sequenced from the same sample in a study of blood T cell repertoires in COVID-19. Here immunoSEQ multiplex PCR was the method, and the copy in TCRdb shows in-frame clones only, minus some. The table includes around 210,000 clones, roughly 90% detected once. The sequencing sample was made of PBMCs or T cells enriched from blood (not recorded which). These receptors came from a woman aged 18-29 years who had recovered from COVID-19.

The chain has TRBV4-1 and TRBJ2-3; the D gene is possibly TRBD1 (6 bases). V lost 1 base, J lost 2 bases, and 22 bases lay in between. The CDR3 is made up of 19 amino acids. The germline V gene encodes CDR1 MGHRA and CDR2 YSYEKL. CDR3 sequence: CASSQAPQGRWGYTDTQYF. In DNA form, the CDR3 reads TGCGCCAGCAGCCAAGCCCCCCAGGGGCGGTGGGGATACACAGATACGCAGTATTTT.

This chain uses TRBV13 with TRBJ1-6; no definite D call. The ends were cut back, 4 bases at V and 9 bases at J, with 10 bases in the middle. The CDR3 runs to 13 residues. From germline, CDR1 is PRHDT and CDR2 FYEKMQ (reference sequence). CDR3 in DNA: TGTGCCAGCAGCTCCAGGATGCTTTCACCCCTCCACTTT. Its protein is CASSSRMLSPLHF.

The rearrangement uses TRBV9 and TRBJ1-2, with TRBD1 as a possible D gene (6 bases). Looked up from germline, CDR1 is SGDLS and CDR2 is YYNGEE. The V and J ends lost 0 bases and 5 bases respectively, with 14 bases between them. This CDR3 spans 15 amino acids. The CDR3, as DNA: TGTGCCAGCAGCGTAGATGTCTCTCAGGGGTATGGCTACACCTTC. Amino acid sequence: CASSVDVSQGYGYTF. The variable domain in full, completed from reference TRBV9 and TRBJ1-2, reads DSGVTQTPKHLITATGQRVTLRCSPRSGDLSVYWYQQSLDQGLQFLIQYYNGEERAKGNILERFSAQQFPDLHSELNLSSLELGDSALYFCASSVDVSQGYGYTFGSGTRLTVV.

For the CDR3, the DNA is TGTGCCAGCAGCGGCCCAGGGCGAACTAGCACAGATACGCAGTATTTT. Encoded protein: CASSGPGRTSTDTQYF. J is TRBJ2-3 and V is TRBV9; perhaps TRBD1 as D (5 bases). The ends were cut back, 3 bases at V and 0 bases at J, with 14 bases in the middle. The CDR3 extends over 16 amino acids. Looked up from germline, CDR1 is SGDLS and CDR2 is YYNGEE.

V gene TRBV2 combines with J gene TRBJ1-1, with TRBD1 as a possible D gene (5 bases). The germline V gene has CDR1 SNHLY and CDR2 FYNNEI. The CDR3 covers 14 residues. The ends were cut back, 6 bases at V and 0 bases at J, with 11 bases in the middle. The CDR3 DNA reads as TGTGCCAGCAGCCTCAGGGAAATGAACACTGAAGCTTTCTTT. Amino acids: CASSLREMNTEAFF.

V gene TRBV25-1 combines with J gene TRBJ2-5; tentatively, D is TRBD2 (7 bases). Trimming pared 3 bases from V and 5 bases from J, leaving 16 bases between. Per the germline V gene, CDR1 is MGHDK and CDR2 is SYGVNS. CDR3 length: 15 residues. CDR3 nucleotides: TGTGCCAGCAGTGAGGGGAGGGGGGGCCTTGAGACCCAGTACTTC. Its translation: CASSEGRGGLETQYF.

This chain links TRBV2 with TRBJ2-5, with TRBD2 matching over 10 bases. Trimming removed 5 bases from V and 0 bases from J; junction bases left unmatched: 3. Germline-derived CDR1 and CDR2 are SNHLY and FYNNEI. The CDR3 covers 15 residues. CDR3 loop: CASSLAGDNQETQYF. The DNA of the CDR3 is TGTGCCAGCAGTCTAGCGGGAGACAACCAAGAGACCCAGTACTTC.

This clone has just one count. This sequence joins TRBV7-2 and TRBJ2-5; 10 bases map to TRBD2. The ends lost 5 bases at V and 4 bases at J; junction bases unmatched: 10. Germline CDR1 is SGHTA and CDR2 is FQGNSA. This CDR3 spans 16 amino acids. The CDR3 DNA sequence: TGTGCCAGCAGCAGTCGAGCGGGGGGGCCAGGAGAGACCCAGTACTTC. Protein: CASSSRAGGPGETQYF.

The genes are TRBV6-1 and TRBJ1-1, with D unresolved. The CDR3 is 15 amino acids. Deletions cut 1 base from V and 0 bases from J, with 9 bases between. CDR1 is MNHNS, CDR2 SASEGT, per germline. This chain's CDR3 is CASSEGPSLNTEAFF. The CDR3 coding sequence is TGTGCCAGCAGTGAAGGGCCCTCTTTGAACACTGAAGCTTTCTTT.

This clone showed up just a few times. V is TRBV5-1 and J is TRBJ1-1; 7 bases align to TRBD1. CDR1 and CDR2 from the germline V gene are SGHRS and YFSETQ. CDR3 length equals 14 residues. The V segment lost 0 bases and the J segment 3 bases; nucleotides outside the gene matches: 2. The CDR3 DNA is TGCGCCAGCAGCTTGGGAACAGGGGACACTGAAGCTTTCTTT. Residues: CASSLGTGDTEAFF. Filled out from reference TRBV5-1 and TRBJ1-1, the complete variable domain reads KAGVTQTPRYLIKTRGQQVTLSCSPISGHRSVSWYQQTPGQGLQFLFEYFSETQRNKGNFPGRFSGRQFSNSRSEMNVSTLELGDSALYLCASSLGTGDTEAFFGQGTRLTVV.

The chain employs TRBV7-6 and TRBJ2-3, with a possible D match to TRBD2 (5 bases). This CDR3 has 14 residues. V dropped 5 bases and J dropped 2 bases, with 11 bases sitting between them. Germline CDR1 SGHVS, CDR2 FNYEAQ. The CDR3 DNA follows: TGTGCCAGCAGCCCGGGGTCCACCACAGATACGCAGTATTTT. Its translation: CASSPGSTTDTQYF.

This chain uses TRBV30 with TRBJ2-7; D possibly corresponds to TRBD1 (6 bases). Per the germline V gene, CDR1 is GTSNPN and CDR2 is SVGIG (reference sequence). With 2 bases removed from V and 7 bases from J, the gap between germline ends came to 21 bases. This CDR3 region has 15 residues. The CDR3 nucleotides read TGTGCCTGGAGTATCCCCGGGACAAGAGGGTATGAGCAGTACTTC. Translated, it gives CAWSIPGTRGYEQYF.

The chain uses TRBV5-6 and TRBJ1-4; D is undetermined. The CDR3 spans 15 residues. Trimming cost V 5 bases and J 8 bases, with 19 bases left between them. Germline V gene sequence: CDR1 SGHDT, CDR2 YYEEEE. The CDR3, as DNA: TGTGCCAGCAGTTCAGCCCGGGAAGCGGGGGAAAAACTGTTTTTT. This sequence encodes CASSSAREAGEKLFF.

The chain couples TRBV4-2 to TRBJ2-3; TRBD2 matches 9 bases. CDR3 size: 16 residues. Per germline, CDR1 LGHNA and CDR2 YNFKEQ. V shed 1 base, J shed 2 bases, and the junction held 4 bases outside the gene matches. CDR3 loop: CASSQGGGGATDTQYF. The DNA for the CDR3 is TGTGCCAGCAGCCAAGGGGGCGGGGGGGCCACAGATACGCAGTATTTT.

V usage is TRBV15 and J usage is TRBJ1-4; TRBD1 might be the D (5 bases). V shed 5 bases and J shed 8 bases, with 18 bases lying between them. The CDR3 has 15 residues. Germline V CDR1 and CDR2: LNHNV, YYDKDF (reference sequence). The CDR3 loop is CATSASGGIREKLFF. In DNA, the CDR3 is TGTGCCACCAGCGCGAGCGGGGGAATCCGAGAAAAACTGTTTTTT. Based on the CDR3 plus reference TRBV15 and TRBJ1-4, the full variable domain is DAMVIQNPRYQVTQFGKPVTLSCSQTLNHNVMYWYQQKSSQAPKLLFHYYDKDFNNEADTPDNFQSRRPNTSFCFLDIRSPGLGDTAMYLCATSASGGIREKLFFGSGTQLSVL.

This clone appeared once. This sequence joins TRBV5-1 and TRBJ1-5; 8 bases are shared with TRBD1. V dropped 0 bases and J dropped 6; count of bases not matched to a gene: 5. The V gene's germline CDR1 is SGHRS and CDR2 YFSETQ. The CDR3 extends over 15 amino acids. The CDR3 DNA sequence: TGCGCCAGCAGCTTGGATACAGGGGGAGGTCAGCCCCAGCATTTT. Protein: CASSLDTGGGQPQHF.

Only a few counts were recorded for this clone. This sequence joins TRBV30 and TRBJ1-2; TRBD1 is a possible D gene (6 bases). Per germline, CDR1 GTSNPN and CDR2 SVGIG (reference sequence). This CDR3 contains 12 residues. Trimming left V 2 bases short and J 7 bases short, with 11 bases between. The DNA for the CDR3 is TGTGCCTGGAGTTTGGACAGCCCTGGCTACACCTTC. Its translation is CAWSLDSPGYTF.

The V call is TRBV5-1, the J call TRBJ2-2; 8 nucleotides line up with TRBD1. CDR1 is SGHRS, CDR2 YFSETQ, per germline. The junction had 8 bases not matched to a gene; V was cut back by 6 bases and J by 4 bases. The CDR3 loop spans 15 amino acids. The CDR3 nucleotides are TGCGCCAGCAACCAAGGACAGGGCGTCACCGGGGAGCTGTTTTTT. Its protein product is CASNQGQGVTGELFF.

The V and J genes are TRBV7-8 and TRBJ2-1; tentative D call: TRBD2 (6 bases). CDR3 length equals 14 residues. The V gene's germline CDR1 is SGHVS and CDR2 FQNEAQ. Trimming pared 3 bases from V and 2 bases from J, leaving 8 bases between. The DNA of the CDR3 is TGTGCCAGCAGCTTGTGGGGGGCCTACAATGAGCAGTTCTTC. Translated, it gives CASSLWGAYNEQFF.